A single sample is the source of the 27 T cell receptor beta chains below, sequenced in a study of T-cell memory formation after mild COVID-19. MiXCR was run by TCRdb on the 5' RACE reads, yielding one entry per CDR3 protein. This table holds around 500,000 distinct CDR3 sequences, 18% found once. The specimen was PBMCs or a T cell subset sorted from them (not recorded which). The receptors shown here come from an adult woman who had mild COVID-19 (a few samples of this study predate the infection). Cell type and time point are not known.

This clonotype was seen repeatedly, ten times or more. The chain carries TRBV6-1 and TRBJ2-3; D is perhaps TRBD2 (5 bases). Trimming shortened V by 2 bases and J by 1 base, and 7 bases separated the two germline ends. Germline V CDR1 and CDR2: MNHNS, SASEGT. The CDR3 consists of 14 residues. The CDR3 is CASSESAGTDTQYF. The CDR3 region has the DNA TGTGCCAGCAGTGAATCAGCGGGCACAGATACGCAGTATTTT.

V gene TRBV13 combines with J gene TRBJ1-1, with D hard to call. This CDR3 contains 18 residues. Trimming left V 4 bases short and J 1 base short, with 22 bases between. CDR1 PRHDT and CDR2 FYEKMQ come from the germline V gene (reference sequence). The CDR3 loop is CASSSTEGSSGPNTEAFF. In nucleotides, the CDR3 is TGTGCCAGCAGCTCTACAGAGGGTAGTAGTGGACCGAACACTGAAGCTTTCTTT.

This clonotype turned up a few times. The CDR3 is CASRAGYEQYF. The CDR3, as DNA: TGTGCCAGCAGGGCAGGTTACGAGCAGTACTTC. The V call is TRBV6-6, the J call TRBJ2-7; D unclear. The CDR3 covers 11 residues. V was pared by 6 bases and J by 4 bases, with 7 bases between. Germline V gene lookup returns CDR1 MNHNY and CDR2 SVGAGI (reference sequence).

In this sample, this clonotype turned up a few times. The chain uses TRBV7-9 and TRBJ2-1; TRBD1 aligns across 7 bases. The germline V gene has CDR1 SEHNR and CDR2 FQNEAQ (reference sequence). The CDR3 sequence is 14 residues long. V was clipped by 5 bases and J by 5 bases; unmatched bases: 6. The CDR3 sequence: CASSRGRPDNEQFF. CDR3 nucleotides: TGTGCCAGCAGCAGGGGGCGGCCCGACAATGAGCAGTTCTTC.

The genes are TRBV12-3 or TRBV12-4 and TRBJ2-2, with 7 positions matching TRBD2. This CDR3 region has 18 residues. V lost 5 bases, J lost 3 bases, and 15 bases stayed unmatched. The CDR3 DNA is TGTGCCAGCAGTCCGACCATGGGGAGCGGGGTTCACACCGGGGAGCTGTTTTTT. Its protein is CASSPTMGSGVHTGELFF.

This clonotype was seen a few times. The chain carries TRBV29-1 and TRBJ1-2, with 7 bases identical to TRBD1. Trimming took 6 bases from V and 1 from J; bases not matched to a gene: 5. The CDR3 contains 13 residues. Germline V gives CDR1 SQVTM, CDR2 ANQGSEA. CDR3 residues: CSVTGTVNYGYTF. The CDR3 region has the DNA TGCAGCGTAACCGGGACAGTTAACTATGGCTACACCTTC.

This chain's CDR3 is CSVEDPGQNINEQFF. The CDR3 DNA reads as TGCAGCGTTGAAGATCCGGGACAGAATATCAATGAGCAGTTCTTC. The chain is built from TRBV29-1 and TRBJ2-1; 7 bases are a match to TRBD1. J lost 6 bases, V lost 0 bases, and 8 bases had no gene match. The CDR3 contains 15 residues. Germline lookup yields CDR1 SQVTM and CDR2 ANQGSEA.

In its sample, this clonotype was seen a few times. The gene calls are TRBV7-2 and TRBJ1-2; 10 bases are shared with TRBD1. Germline V CDR1 and CDR2: SGHTA, FQGNSA. There are 15 residues in the CDR3. Trimming at V came to 5 bases and at J to 0 bases, leaving 3 bases not matched to a gene. This chain's CDR3 is CASSRGQGANYGYTF. The CDR3, as DNA: TGTGCCAGCAGCCGAGGACAGGGGGCTAACTATGGCTACACCTTC.

This clonotype has a count of ten or more. This chain links TRBV12-3 or TRBV12-4 with TRBJ1-2, with 8 positions matching TRBD1. The V segment lost 5 bases and the J segment 6 bases; nucleotides outside the gene matches: 5. The CDR3 has 13 residues. The CDR3 coding sequence is TGTGCCAGCAGTCCGGACAGGGTAAATGGCTACACCTTC. Its protein is CASSPDRVNGYTF.

CDR3 sequence reads: CASSLEGRSYNEQFF. The CDR3 bases are TGTGCCAGCAGCTTAGAAGGGAGGTCCTACAATGAGCAGTTCTTC. The chain combines TRBV7-2 with TRBJ2-1; tentatively, D is TRBD2 (6 bases). V lost 1 base and J lost 1, with 8 bases in between. Per germline, CDR1 SGHTA and CDR2 FQGNSA. This CDR3 has 15 residues.

About this clonotype: One junction end disagrees with the germline gene, perhaps due to a read error. V usage is TRBV12-3 or TRBV12-4 and J usage is TRBJ2-7; 7 positions agree with TRBD1. This CDR3 is built from 15 residues. CDR3 DNA: TGTGCCAGCAGTTTAGGCATGGGGACAGTACCCCATGTGGACTTC. This codes for CASSLGMGTVPHVDF.

The chain joins TRBV5-1 to TRBJ2-2; D unresolved. The CDR3 sequence is 15 residues long. Germline V gives CDR1 SGHRS, CDR2 YFSETQ. Trimming shortened V by 6 bases and J by 1 base, and 13 bases separated the two germline ends. The CDR3 DNA is TGCGCCAGCAATTTCGGGCAAAGGAACACCGGGGAGCTGTTTTTT. This sequence encodes CASNFGQRNTGELFF.

This chain joins TRBV7-6 and TRBJ2-3; D gene ambiguous. CDR1 is SGHVS, CDR2 FNYEAQ, per germline. This CDR3 region has 15 residues. V gave up 3 bases and J gave up 0 bases, with 10 bases separating them. The CDR3 nucleotides are TGTGCCAGCAGCTTCTCCAGCTTTAGCACAGATACGCAGTATTTT. This codes for CASSFSSFSTDTQYF.

The sample holds a few counts of this clonotype. The chain recombines TRBV4-2 with TRBJ2-3; the match to TRBD2 covers 8 bases. With V trimmed by 1 base and J by 3 bases, 6 bases remained unmatched. In germline, CDR1 is LGHNA, CDR2 YNFKEQ. The CDR3 totals 16 residues. Here the CDR3 DNA reads TGTGCCAGCAGCCAAGGGAAGCGGGGGCTTACAGATACGCAGTATTTT. It is translated as CASSQGKRGLTDTQYF.

This clonotype was detected many times. V and J are TRBV7-9 and TRBJ2-7, with TRBD2 identical over 9 bases. The CDR3 loop spans 14 amino acids. The J segment lost 4 bases and the V segment lost 1 base, leaving 2 bases of the junction unmatched. Per the germline V gene, CDR1 is SEHNR and CDR2 is FQNEAQ (reference sequence). CDR3 residues: CASSLDAGGYEQYF. The DNA of the CDR3 is TGTGCCAGCAGCTTAGACGCGGGAGGGTACGAGCAGTACTTC.

The gene calls are TRBV2 and TRBJ2-1; 9 bases match TRBD2. Losses at the gene ends were 2 bases for V and 2 bases for J; bases not matched to a gene: 4. The CDR3 extends over 16 amino acids. The V gene's germline CDR1 is SNHLY and CDR2 FYNNEI. DNA of the CDR3: TGTGCCAGCAGTGAATCGGGCGGGAGGGCCTACAATGAGCAGTTCTTC. Encoded protein: CASSESGGRAYNEQFF.

The gene calls are TRBV5-1 and TRBJ1-2, with 8 bases matching TRBD1. Losses at the gene ends were 0 bases for V and 8 bases for J; bases not matched to a gene: 6. This CDR3 has 14 residues. Germline-derived CDR1 and CDR2 are SGHRS and YFSETQ. The CDR3 sequence is CASSLVQGARGYTF. The CDR3 DNA follows: TGCGCCAGCAGCTTGGTGCAGGGGGCGCGCGGCTACACCTTC.

This rearrangement joins TRBV6-1 to TRBJ1-4, with TRBD1 matching over 7 bases. CDR1 and CDR2 from the germline V gene are MNHNS and SASEGT. Trimming at V came to 5 bases and at J to 8 bases, leaving 5 bases not matched to a gene. The CDR3 is 13 amino acids. The CDR3 sequence: CASSKQGQEKLFF. The CDR3 bases are TGTGCCAGCAGTAAACAGGGACAGGAAAAACTGTTTTTT.

The V call is TRBV5-6, the J call TRBJ1-1, with D tentatively TRBD1 (6 bases). Germline lookup yields CDR1 SGHDT and CDR2 YYEEEE. This CDR3 is built from 12 residues. V shed 5 bases and J shed 8 bases, with 13 bases lying between them. Here the CDR3 reads CASSRQAVEAFF. The CDR3 nucleotides read TGTGCCAGCAGTAGACAGGCGGTGGAAGCTTTCTTT.

This chain connects TRBV7-2 to TRBJ2-7; D is perhaps TRBD2 (7 bases). Germline assignment: CDR1 SGHTA and CDR2 FQGNSA. This CDR3 comprises 13 residues. V was clipped by 3 bases and J by 5 bases, with 11 bases between them. The CDR3 sequence: CASSLGGPHEQYF. For the CDR3, the DNA is TGTGCCAGCAGCTTGGGGGGGCCCCACGAGCAGTACTTC.

The gene calls are TRBV5-6 and TRBJ2-1; D is unresolved. The CDR3 totals 14 residues. Looked up from germline, CDR1 is SGHDT and CDR2 is YYEEEE. Trimming pared 0 bases from V and 8 bases from J, leaving 12 bases between. The CDR3 spells CASSLENWDYEQFF. CDR3 bases: TGTGCCAGCAGCTTGGAGAACTGGGATTATGAGCAGTTCTTC.

This clonotype was detected only a few times. The rearrangement uses TRBV6-6 and TRBJ1-1; perhaps TRBD1 as D (5 bases). The germline gives CDR1 MNHNY, CDR2 SVGAGI (reference sequence). The CDR3 spans 14 residues. V was pared by 5 bases and J by 4 bases, with 14 bases between. CDR3 protein: CASSRGGGSTEAFF. Here the CDR3 DNA reads TGTGCCAGCAGTCGTGGGGGGGGGAGCACTGAAGCTTTCTTT.

The chain uses TRBV4-3 and TRBJ2-7; tentatively, D is TRBD2 (6 bases). CDR1 is LGHNA, CDR2 YSLEER, per germline. Trimming pared 0 bases from V and 1 base from J, leaving 16 bases between. The CDR3 sequence is 17 residues long. The CDR3, as DNA: TGCGCCAGCAGCCAAGAACGGATAGCGGCTGGTTCCTACGAGCAGTACTTC. Its translation is CASSQERIAAGSYEQYF.

The chain carries TRBV5-1 and TRBJ1-1; TRBD1 might be the D (5 bases). This CDR3 has 14 amino acids. Trimming removed 2 bases from V and 0 bases from J, with 8 bases in between. In germline, CDR1 is SGHRS, CDR2 YFSETQ. CDR3 region: CASSFGRVNTEAFF. In DNA, the CDR3 is TGCGCCAGCAGCTTTGGCAGGGTGAACACTGAAGCTTTCTTT.

This clonotype was seen a few times. This chain uses TRBV12-3 or TRBV12-4 with TRBJ2-2, with a weak D call TRBD1 (5 bases). Trimming pared 1 base from V and 3 bases from J, leaving 6 bases between. This CDR3 is 14 amino acids long. The CDR3 region is CASSLGRDTGELFF. Here the CDR3 DNA reads TGTGCCAGCAGTTTAGGCAGGGACACCGGGGAGCTGTTTTTT.

This clonotype was counted only a few times. V gene TRBV5-1 combines with J gene TRBJ2-2, with D hard to call. The CDR3 loop spans 15 amino acids. The V and J ends lost 1 base and 0 bases respectively, with 7 bases between them. Germline CDR1 reads SGHRS; CDR2 reads YFSETQ. CDR3 nucleotides: TGCGCCAGCAGCTTGATTGAAGCGAACACCGGGGAGCTGTTTTTT. Protein sequence: CASSLIEANTGELFF.

This clonotype has more than one count but fewer than ten. The chain joins TRBV3-1 to TRBJ1-2; D perhaps matches TRBD1 (5 bases). The CDR3 consists of 13 residues. Trimming shortened V by 1 base and J by 4 bases, and 7 bases separated the two germline ends. Germline V lookup: CDR1 LGHDT, CDR2 YNNKEL (reference sequence). The CDR3 nucleotides read TGTGCCAGCAGCCAAGCGGGACCCTATGGCTACACCTTC. It yields the protein CASSQAGPYGYTF.